This T cell receptor (beta chain) was captured by sequencing in a study of blood T cell repertoires in COVID-19. Study context: COVID-19 samples from acute and convalescent phases originated in the United States, Italy and Spain. PBMCs, B-cell-depleted T cells, or T cells provided the cDNA or gDNA that made up the material.

This clone was detected only once. Only in-frame clones appear in the TCRdb table, and some are missing; sequencing was by immunoSEQ multiplex PCR. Of 13,000 or so clones in the sample, around 87% were seen once. CDR1 SNHLY and CDR2 FYNNEI come from the germline V gene. The CDR3 runs to 15 residues. Trimming removed 5 bases from V and 0 bases from J, with 13 bases in between. Specimen: peripheral blood. This chain joins TRBV2 and TRBJ1-1; tentatively, D is TRBD1 (5 bases). This receptor was obtained from a human donor with active COVID-19. The donor label of this sample is uncertain. CDR3 amino acids: CASSNSRVMNTEAFF. The CDR3 nucleotides read TGTGCCAGCAGTAATAGCAGGGTGATGAACACTGAAGCTTTCTTT. Full variable domain (outside the CDR3, taken from reference TRBV2 and TRBJ1-1): EPEVTQTPSHQVTQMGQEVILRCVPISNHLYFYWYRQILGQKVEFLVSFYNNEISEKSEIFDDQFSVERPDGSNFTLKIRSTKLEDSAMYFCASSNSRVMNTEAFFGQGTRLTVV.